Following are 8 T cell receptor beta chains from one sample sequenced in a study of shared clonotypes between healthy human individuals. Assay used: immunoSEQ multiplex PCR; TCRdb lists only in-frame clones, some missing. The repertoire consists of around 2.3 million clones, with 95% occurring once and the leading ten covering more than 0.1%. The source material was naive CD4+ T cells sorted from blood. Described subset: CD45RA+ positively selected. The receptors stem from a man younger than 35 in good health.

This clone was found once. The chain employs TRBV6-5 and TRBJ1-1; 8 bases fit TRBD1. The V segment lost 3 bases and the J segment 2 bases; nucleotides outside the gene matches: 5. CDR1 is MNHEY and CDR2 is SVGAGI in the germline V gene. The CDR3 contains 15 residues. The CDR3 reads CASSYTGGPNTEAFF. The DNA of the CDR3 is TGTGCCAGCAGTTATACAGGGGGGCCAAACACTGAAGCTTTCTTT.

V is TRBV6-5 and J is TRBJ1-2, with 12 bases that match TRBD1. Losses at the gene ends were 4 bases for V and 4 bases for J; bases not matched to a gene: 7. Germline CDR1 MNHEY, CDR2 SVGAGI. The CDR3 contains 16 residues. In nucleotides, the CDR3 is TGTGCCAGCAGTTCGGGACAGGGGGCGACTATCTATGGCTACACCTTC. Encoded protein: CASSSGQGATIYGYTF.

As regards this clone: A much larger clone differs by one base, so this may be a read error. V usage is TRBV18 and J usage is TRBJ1-1, with unresolved D. The CDR3 runs to 12 residues. The V and J ends lost 2 bases and 1 base respectively, with 2 bases between them. From germline, CDR1 is KGHSH and CDR2 LQKENI. CDR3 amino acids: CASSPWNTEAFF. The CDR3, as DNA: TGTGCCAGCTCACCATGGAACACTGAAGCTTTCTTT.

The V call is TRBV14, the J call TRBJ2-1; TRBD2 aligns across 8 bases. V gave up 1 base and J gave up 5 bases; unmatched junction bases: 10. Looked up from germline, CDR1 is SGHDN and CDR2 is FVKESK. The CDR3 covers 17 residues. The chain's CDR3 is CASSQATPGLGHNEQFF. DNA of the CDR3: TGTGCCAGCAGCCAAGCAACACCGGGACTAGGCCACAATGAGCAGTTCTTC.

CDR3 DNA: TGTGCCAGCAAGCCCTCCCCTCCTTCGGTGGGTAGGTACGAGCAGTACTTC. It translates to CASKPSPPSVGRYEQYF. This chain links TRBV28 with TRBJ2-7, with D unresolved. Germline-derived CDR1 and CDR2 are MDHEN and SYDVKM. The CDR3 covers 17 residues. V gave up 7 bases and J gave up 4 bases, with 26 bases separating them.

The chain uses TRBV10-3 and TRBJ2-1, with TRBD2 identical over 10 bases. Germline V CDR1 and CDR2: ENHRY, SYGVKD. The CDR3 extends over 16 amino acids. The V and J ends lost 4 bases and 4 bases, in that order; junction bases with no gene match: 7. The CDR3 coding sequence is TGTGCCATCAGTGTCGCTAGCGGGGGCACTTACAATGAGCAGTTCTTC. Translation: CAISVASGGTYNEQFF.

In its sample, this clone was seen a few times. V and J are TRBV5-1 and TRBJ2-7; D not certain. From germline, CDR1 is SGHRS and CDR2 YFSETQ. This CDR3 comprises 11 residues. Trimming stripped 4 bases from V and 9 bases from J, with 11 bases between. CDR3 DNA sequence: TGCGCCAGCAGCGATGACATTTGGCAGTACTTC. Translation: CASSDDIWQYF.

This CDR3 reads CASSLDNGQETQYF. The DNA for the CDR3 is TGCGCCAGCAGCTTGGATAATGGCCAAGAGACCCAGTACTTC. The chain carries TRBV5-1 and TRBJ2-5; D ambiguous. V was clipped by 0 bases and J by 1 base, with 7 bases between them. There are 14 residues in the CDR3. Germline V gene data show CDR1 as SGHRS and CDR2 as YFSETQ.